These 3 T cell receptor beta chains originate from one sample sequenced in a study of blood T cell repertoires in COVID-19 (dated by TCRdb to 2020 to 2021). The library was generated by the immunoSEQ multiplex PCR assay. TCRdb stores this immuneACCESS table with in-frame sequences only. Part of the clones is absent; in the studies checked, under half of the shortfall reflects unresolved V genes, and no reason is known for the rest. Counted in this sample were around 280,000 clones; around 90% of them appeared once. The top ten hold 1.5% to 2% of the sample. Sample: PBMCs or T cells enriched from blood (not recorded which). The origin of the receptors is a woman aged 18 to 35 with acute COVID-19.

The chain has TRBV6-5 and TRBJ2-7, with D possibly TRBD2 on 6 matching bases. The V gene's germline CDR1 is MNHEY and CDR2 SVGAGI. This CDR3 is built from 14 residues. Trimming took off 6 bases at V and 3 bases at J, with 15 bases between the two ends. CDR3 DNA: TGTGCCAGCAGCCTTTTCGGGAGAGGCTACGAGCAGTACTTC. Encoded protein: CASSLFGRGYEQYF.

The chain carries TRBV12-5 and TRBJ1-2; TRBD1 is a possible D gene (6 bases). Germline loops: CDR1 LGHNT, CDR2 FRNRAP. V dropped 1 base and J dropped 4 bases, with 19 bases sitting between them. The CDR3 sequence is 17 residues long. The CDR3 nucleotides read TGTGCTAGTGGTTTGGACAGTTACTTGACAGGCCCCTATGGCTACACCTTC. Protein sequence: CASGLDSYLTGPYGYTF.

The chain links TRBV2 to TRBJ1-1; 7 bases match TRBD1. Germline V gene data show CDR1 as SNHLY and CDR2 as FYNNEI. After removal of 6 bases from V and 3 bases from J, the junction contained 10 bases not matched to a gene. The length of the CDR3 is 15 residues. The CDR3 nucleotides read TGTGCCAGCAGACTAAGGAGACAGGGAGACACTGAAGCTTTCTTT. Amino acids: CASRLRRQGDTEAFF.